What follows are 4 T cell receptor beta chains derived from one specimen sequenced in a study of shared clonotypes between healthy human individuals. The assay was immunoSEQ multiplex PCR, and TCRdb's table has in-frame clones only and misses some. This repertoire shows some 1.5 million clones, about 96% found once; its top ten account for 1% to 1.5%. The specimen sequenced was naive CD4+ T cells sorted from blood. This sample's subset: CD45RA+ positively selected. These receptors came from a man aged 25 to 40 in good health.

V and J are TRBV7-2 and TRBJ2-2; D perhaps matches TRBD2 (6 bases). Looked up from germline, CDR1 is SGHTA and CDR2 is FQGNSA. This CDR3 has 16 amino acids. Trimming pared 10 bases from V and 0 bases from J, leaving 18 bases between. The CDR3 nucleotides are TGTGCCACCACAGCTTTGGGGGGACCGAACACCGGGGAGCTGTTTTTT. Protein sequence: CATTALGGPNTGELFF.

The V and J genes are TRBV14 and TRBJ1-1; D remains ambiguous. The CDR3 is 14 amino acids. The germline gives CDR1 SGHDN, CDR2 FVKESK. The V end lost 0 bases, the J end lost 6 bases, and 11 bases lay between the germline ends. CDR3 sequence (DNA): TGTGCCAGCAGCCAAGAGCCTATTGGAGCTGAAGCTTTCTTT. It yields the protein CASSQEPIGAEAFF.

Worth noting for this clone: The junction departs from germline at one end; a sequencing error may be responsible. V and J are TRBV25-1 and TRBJ2-7; maybe TRBD1 (6 bases). The CDR3 is made up of 12 amino acids. The germline V gene encodes CDR1 MGHDK and CDR2 SYGVNS. The CDR3 protein is CASSVIGGQLYF. In DNA, the CDR3 is TGTGCCAGCAGTGTAATCGGAGGACAGCTGTATTTC.

V is TRBV9 and J is TRBJ2-2; 9 bases agree with TRBD2. Trimming at V came to 4 bases and at J to 4 bases, leaving 11 bases not matched to a gene. Germline assignment: CDR1 SGDLS and CDR2 YYNGEE. CDR3 size: 17 residues. This CDR3 reads CASSSAGTSISTGELFF. The CDR3 bases are TGTGCCAGCAGCTCGGCGGGGACTAGCATTTCCACCGGGGAGCTGTTTTTT.